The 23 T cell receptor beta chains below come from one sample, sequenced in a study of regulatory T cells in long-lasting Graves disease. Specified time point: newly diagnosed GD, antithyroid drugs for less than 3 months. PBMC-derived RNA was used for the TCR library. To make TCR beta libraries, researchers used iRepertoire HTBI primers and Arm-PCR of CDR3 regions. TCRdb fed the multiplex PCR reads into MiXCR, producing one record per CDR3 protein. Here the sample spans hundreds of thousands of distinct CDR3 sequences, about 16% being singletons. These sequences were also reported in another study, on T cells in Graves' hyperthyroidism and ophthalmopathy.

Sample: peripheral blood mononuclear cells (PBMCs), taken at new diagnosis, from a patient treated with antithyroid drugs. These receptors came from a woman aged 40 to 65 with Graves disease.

The CDR3 bases are TGTGCCAGTAGTATTGCCCTACCATACAATCAGCCCCAGCATTTT. Translated: CASSIALPYNQPQHF. The J gene is TRBJ1-5, the V gene TRBV19; unclear D gene. CDR3 size: 15 residues. Germline-derived CDR1 and CDR2 are LNHDA and SQIVND (reference sequence). V shed 3 bases and J shed 3 bases, with 12 bases lying between them.

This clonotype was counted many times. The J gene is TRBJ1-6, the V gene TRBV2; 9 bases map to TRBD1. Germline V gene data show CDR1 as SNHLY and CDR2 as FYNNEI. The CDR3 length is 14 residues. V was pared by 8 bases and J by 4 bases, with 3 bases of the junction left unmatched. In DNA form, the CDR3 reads TGTGCCAGCGGGACAGGGCAGTATAATTCACCCCTCCACTTT. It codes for CASGTGQYNSPLHF.

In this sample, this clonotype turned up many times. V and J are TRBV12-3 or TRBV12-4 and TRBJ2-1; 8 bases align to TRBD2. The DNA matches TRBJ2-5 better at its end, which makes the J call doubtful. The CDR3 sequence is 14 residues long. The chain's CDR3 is CASSRRGVQETQYF. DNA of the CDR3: TGTGCCAGCAGCCGGCGGGGGGTGCAAGAGACCCAGTACTTC.

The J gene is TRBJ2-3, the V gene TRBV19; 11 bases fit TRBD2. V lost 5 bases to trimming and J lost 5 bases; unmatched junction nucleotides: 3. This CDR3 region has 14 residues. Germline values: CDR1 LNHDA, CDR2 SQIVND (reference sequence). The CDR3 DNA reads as TGTGCCAGTAGTCGACTAGCGGGGATAGATACGCAGTATTTT. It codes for CASSRLAGIDTQYF. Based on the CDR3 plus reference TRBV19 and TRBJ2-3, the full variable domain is DGGITQSPKYLFRKEGQNVTLSCEQNLNHDAMYWYRQDPGQGLRLIYYSQIVNDFQKGDIAEGYSVSREKKESFPLTVTSAQKNPTAFYLCASSRLAGIDTQYFGPGTRLTVL.

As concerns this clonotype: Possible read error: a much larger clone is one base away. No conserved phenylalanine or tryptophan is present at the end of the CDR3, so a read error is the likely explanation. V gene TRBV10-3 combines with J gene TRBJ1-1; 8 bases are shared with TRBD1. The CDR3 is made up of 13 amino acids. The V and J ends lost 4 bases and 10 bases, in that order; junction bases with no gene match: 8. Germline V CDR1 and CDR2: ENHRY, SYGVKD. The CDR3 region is CAISGSGGTRAFL. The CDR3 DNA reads TGTGCCATCAGTGGCTCAGGGGGCACTCGAGCTTTCCTT.

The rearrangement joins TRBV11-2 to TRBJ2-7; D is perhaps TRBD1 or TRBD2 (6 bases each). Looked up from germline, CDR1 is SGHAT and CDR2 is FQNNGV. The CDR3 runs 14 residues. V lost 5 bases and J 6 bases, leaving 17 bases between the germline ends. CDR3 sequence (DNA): TGTGCCAGCAGCCCTTTCTCCAGGGGAGGCGAGCAGTACTTC. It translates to CASSPFSRGGEQYF.

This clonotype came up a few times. CDR3 bases: TGTGCCAGCAGCCTCACAGGGGGCCTTAATGAAAAACTGTTTTTT. Translating it yields CASSLTGGLNEKLFF. The V and J genes are TRBV11-2 and TRBJ1-4; 9 bases map to TRBD1. Germline V gives CDR1 SGHAT, CDR2 FQNNGV. V was clipped by 5 bases and J by 4 bases; unmatched bases: 5. The CDR3 runs to 15 residues.

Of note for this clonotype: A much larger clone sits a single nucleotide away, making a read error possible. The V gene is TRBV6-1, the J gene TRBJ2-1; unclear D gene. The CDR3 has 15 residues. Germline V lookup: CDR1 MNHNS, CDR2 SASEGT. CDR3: CASSDTSPAYNEQLF. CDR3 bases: TGTGCCAGCAGTGACACTTCTCCAGCCTACAATGAGCAGCTCTTC.

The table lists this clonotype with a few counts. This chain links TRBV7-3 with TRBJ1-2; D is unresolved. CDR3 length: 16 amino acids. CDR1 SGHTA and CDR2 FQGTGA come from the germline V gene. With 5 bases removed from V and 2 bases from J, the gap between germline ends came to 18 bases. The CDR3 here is CASSPPVHGKNYGYTF. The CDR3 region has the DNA TGTGCCAGCAGCCCTCCGGTTCACGGGAAAAACTATGGCTACACCTTC.

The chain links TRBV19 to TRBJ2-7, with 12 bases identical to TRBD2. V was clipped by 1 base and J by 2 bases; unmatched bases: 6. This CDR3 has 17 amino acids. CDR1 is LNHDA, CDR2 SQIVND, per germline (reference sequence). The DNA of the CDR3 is TGTGCCAGTAGTATAGCCGCACTAGCGGGGGGCGCCTACGAGCAGTACTTC. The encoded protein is CASSIAALAGGAYEQYF. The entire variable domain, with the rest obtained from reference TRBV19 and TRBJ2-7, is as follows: DGGITQSPKYLFRKEGQNVTLSCEQNLNHDAMYWYRQDPGQGLRLIYYSQIVNDFQKGDIAEGYSVSREKKESFPLTVTSAQKNPTAFYLCASSIAALAGGAYEQYFGPGTRLTVT.

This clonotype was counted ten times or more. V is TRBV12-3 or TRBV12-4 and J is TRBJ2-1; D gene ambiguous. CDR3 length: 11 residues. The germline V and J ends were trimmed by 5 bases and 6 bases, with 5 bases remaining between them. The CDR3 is CASSLINEQFF. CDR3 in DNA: TGTGCCAGCAGTCTAATCAATGAGCAGTTCTTC.

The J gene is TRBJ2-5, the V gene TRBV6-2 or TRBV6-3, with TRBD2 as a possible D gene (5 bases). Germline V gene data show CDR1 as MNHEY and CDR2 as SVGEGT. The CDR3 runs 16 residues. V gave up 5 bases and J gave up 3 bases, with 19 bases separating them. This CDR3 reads CASSQLHARVEETQYF. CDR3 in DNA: TGTGCCAGCAGTCAACTACACGCGAGGGTTGAAGAGACCCAGTACTTC.

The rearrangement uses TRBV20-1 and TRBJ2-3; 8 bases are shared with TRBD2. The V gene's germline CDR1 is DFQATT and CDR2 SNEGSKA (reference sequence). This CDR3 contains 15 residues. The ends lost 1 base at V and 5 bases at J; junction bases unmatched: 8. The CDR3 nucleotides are TGCAGTGCTAGAGGTGCGGGGGGCGTGATAGATACGCAGTATTTT. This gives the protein CSARGAGGVIDTQYF.

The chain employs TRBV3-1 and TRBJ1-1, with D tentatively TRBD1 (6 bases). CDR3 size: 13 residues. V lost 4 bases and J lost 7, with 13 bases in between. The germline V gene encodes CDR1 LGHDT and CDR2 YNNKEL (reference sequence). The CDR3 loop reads CASSLTGTDEAFF. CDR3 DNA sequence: TGTGCCAGCAGCCTAACAGGGACGGATGAAGCTTTCTTT.

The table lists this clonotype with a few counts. CDR3 sequence (DNA): TGTGCCAGCAGTTTAGACCCGACCCCCTCCTATGGCTACACCTTC. Translating gives CASSLDPTPSYGYTF. The genes are TRBV12-3 or TRBV12-4 and TRBJ1-2, with D unclear. V was cut by 1 base and J by 4 bases, with 13 bases left in between. The CDR3 is 15 amino acids.

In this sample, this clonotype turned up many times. In nucleotides, the CDR3 is TGTGCCAGCAGCTTAGTGTCTTCTCAGAGTGAGCAGTTCTTC. Its translation: CASSLVSSQSEQFF. The chain uses TRBV11-2 and TRBJ2-1; D gene unclear. CDR1 SGHAT and CDR2 FQNNGV come from the germline V gene. Trimming pared 1 base from V and 9 bases from J, leaving 13 bases between. CDR3 size: 14 residues.

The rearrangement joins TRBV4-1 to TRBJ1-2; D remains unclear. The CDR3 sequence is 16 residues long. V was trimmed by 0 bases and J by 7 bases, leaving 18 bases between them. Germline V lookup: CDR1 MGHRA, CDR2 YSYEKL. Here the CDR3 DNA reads TGCGCCAGCAGCCAAGAAAGCATCAGCTGGGGAGGTGGCTACACCTTC. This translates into CASSQESISWGGGYTF.

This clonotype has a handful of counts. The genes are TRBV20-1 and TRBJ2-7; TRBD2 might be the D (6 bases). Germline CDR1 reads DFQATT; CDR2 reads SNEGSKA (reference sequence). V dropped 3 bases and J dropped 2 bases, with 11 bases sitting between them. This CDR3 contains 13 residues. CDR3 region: CSASGSLTYEQYF. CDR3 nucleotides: TGCAGTGCTAGCGGGAGTCTTACCTACGAGCAGTACTTC.

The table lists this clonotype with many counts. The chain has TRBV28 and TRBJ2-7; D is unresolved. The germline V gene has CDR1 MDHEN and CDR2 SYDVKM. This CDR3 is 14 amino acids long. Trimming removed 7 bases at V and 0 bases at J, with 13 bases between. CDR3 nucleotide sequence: TGTGCCAGCACTCCCAGTCGGCCCTCCTACGAGCAGTACTTC. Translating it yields CASTPSRPSYEQYF.

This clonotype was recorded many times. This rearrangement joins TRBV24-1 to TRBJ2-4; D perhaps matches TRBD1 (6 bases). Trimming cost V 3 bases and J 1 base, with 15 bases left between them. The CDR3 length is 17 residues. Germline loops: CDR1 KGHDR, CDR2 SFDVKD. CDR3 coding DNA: TGTGCCACCAGTGATGCGACAGGCCAAGGTGCCAAAAACATTCAGTACTTC. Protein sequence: CATSDATGQGAKNIQYF.

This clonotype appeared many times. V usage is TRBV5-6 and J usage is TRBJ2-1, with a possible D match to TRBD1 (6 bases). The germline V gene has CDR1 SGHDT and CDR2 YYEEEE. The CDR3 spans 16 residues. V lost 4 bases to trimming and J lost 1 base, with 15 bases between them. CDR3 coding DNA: TGTGCCAGCAGCCACACTCGGACAGTTTCCTACAATGAGCAGTTCTTC. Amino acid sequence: CASSHTRTVSYNEQFF.

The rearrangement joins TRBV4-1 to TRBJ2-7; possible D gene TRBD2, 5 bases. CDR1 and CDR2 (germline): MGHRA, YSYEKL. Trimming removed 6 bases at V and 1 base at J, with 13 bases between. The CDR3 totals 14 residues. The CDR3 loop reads CASSASGGSYEQYF. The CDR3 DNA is TGCGCCAGCAGTGCCTCTGGAGGTTCCTACGAGCAGTACTTC.

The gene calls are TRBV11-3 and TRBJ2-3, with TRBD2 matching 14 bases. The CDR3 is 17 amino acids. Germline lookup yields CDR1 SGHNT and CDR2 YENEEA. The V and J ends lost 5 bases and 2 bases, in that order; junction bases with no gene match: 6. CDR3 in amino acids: CASSPGLAGAITDTQYF. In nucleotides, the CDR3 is TGTGCCAGCAGCCCGGGACTAGCGGGGGCCATCACAGATACGCAGTATTTT.